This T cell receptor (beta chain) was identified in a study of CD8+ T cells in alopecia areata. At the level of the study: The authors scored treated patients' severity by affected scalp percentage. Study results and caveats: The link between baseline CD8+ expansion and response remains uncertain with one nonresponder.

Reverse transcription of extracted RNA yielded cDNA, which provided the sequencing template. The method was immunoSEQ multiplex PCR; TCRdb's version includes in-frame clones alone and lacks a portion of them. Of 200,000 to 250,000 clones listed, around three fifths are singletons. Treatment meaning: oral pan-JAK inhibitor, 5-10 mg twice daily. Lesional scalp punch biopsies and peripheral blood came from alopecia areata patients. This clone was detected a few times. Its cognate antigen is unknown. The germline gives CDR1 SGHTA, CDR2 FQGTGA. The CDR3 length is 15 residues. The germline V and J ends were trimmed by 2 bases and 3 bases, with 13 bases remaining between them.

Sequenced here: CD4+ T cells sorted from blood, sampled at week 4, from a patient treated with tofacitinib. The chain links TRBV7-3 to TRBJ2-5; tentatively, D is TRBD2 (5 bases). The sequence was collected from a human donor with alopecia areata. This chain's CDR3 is CASSLLPGIEETQYF. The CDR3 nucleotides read TGTGCCAGCAGCTTACTCCCGGGGATAGAAGAGACCCAGTACTTC.